The 11 T cell receptor beta chains reported below all come from one sample, sequenced in a study of blood T cell repertoires in COVID-19. The repertoire was sequenced with immunoSEQ multiplex PCR; TCRdb's copy has only in-frame clones and lacks some. Among hundreds of thousands of clones listed, around 84% were seen once. The sequencing input was peripheral blood. The origin of the receptors is a human donor in a cohort sampled during active COVID-19.

This chain uses TRBV19 with TRBJ2-7; a weak D match, TRBD1 (6 bases). CDR3 length: 14 residues. Germline assignment: CDR1 LNHDA and CDR2 SQIVND (reference sequence). V lost 10 bases and J lost 6, with 22 bases in between. Here the CDR3 DNA reads TGTGCCACCCGAAGTTGGGGACACAACCCCGAGCAGTACTTC. Translating gives CATRSWGHNPEQYF.

The CDR3 nucleotides are TGTGCCAGTAGCAGTACGATGAACACTGAAGCTTTCTTT. Amino acid sequence: CASSSTMNTEAFF. This chain uses TRBV19 with TRBJ1-1; D unclear. V was pared by 6 bases and J by 0 bases, with 8 bases between. This CDR3 has 13 residues. Germline V gene sequence: CDR1 LNHDA, CDR2 SQIVND (reference sequence). The full variable domain, rest sourced from reference TRBV19 and TRBJ1-1, is DGGITQSPKYLFRKEGQNVTLSCEQNLNHDAMYWYRQDPGQGLRLIYYSQIVNDFQKGDIAEGYSVSREKKESFPLTVTSAQKNPTAFYLCASSSTMNTEAFFGQGTRLTVV.

The CDR3 loop is CASPRREGGTDTQYF. The CDR3 bases are TGTGCCAGCCCTCGTAGAGAAGGGGGCACAGATACGCAGTATTTT. This rearrangement joins TRBV2 to TRBJ2-3; D may be TRBD1 (5 bases). Trimming stripped 8 bases from V and 1 base from J, with 16 bases between. CDR1 is SNHLY and CDR2 is FYNNEI in the germline V gene. The CDR3 has 15 amino acids.

The V gene is TRBV3-1 (or the pseudogene TRBV3-2), the J gene TRBJ2-6, with D perhaps matching TRBD2 (7 bases). The CDR3 length is 17 residues. Germline-derived CDR1 and CDR2 are LGHDT and YNNKEL (reference sequence). V gave up 2 bases and J gave up 2 bases, with 13 bases separating them. The CDR3 DNA reads TGTGCCAGCAGCCAAACGGGGGGACAAACTGGGGCCAACGTCCTGACTTTC. Its protein is CASSQTGGQTGANVLTF.

This chain joins TRBV29-1 and TRBJ1-4; D uncertain. CDR1 and CDR2 from the germline V gene are SQVTM and ANQGSEA. V lost 5 bases and J lost 3, with 7 bases in between. This CDR3 has 12 residues. CDR3 residues: CSVPSANEKLFF. In DNA, the CDR3 is TGCAGCGTTCCCAGCGCTAATGAAAAACTGTTTTTT.

The J gene is TRBJ2-7, the V gene TRBV19; 7 bases are a match to TRBD2. Germline CDR1 is LNHDA and CDR2 is SQIVND (reference sequence). This CDR3 has 15 residues. The trim removed 5 bases at V and 6 bases at J, leaving 13 bases unmatched. CDR3 region: CASSVGTTSEGEQYF. As DNA, the CDR3 is TGTGCCAGTAGTGTAGGGACTACCTCGGAGGGCGAGCAGTACTTC.

This clone was observed a handful of times. The chain carries TRBV24-1 and TRBJ2-7; D possibly corresponds to TRBD1 (6 bases). This CDR3 contains 17 residues. The germline gives CDR1 KGHDR, CDR2 SFDVKD. V lost 5 bases and J 0 bases, leaving 19 bases between the germline ends. This chain's CDR3 is CATSVGALRFSSYEQYF. The DNA for the CDR3 is TGTGCCACCAGTGTGGGGGCCTTAAGGTTTAGCTCCTACGAGCAGTACTTC.

The chain couples TRBV5-6 to TRBJ2-5, with TRBD2 as a possible D gene (5 bases). The V end was cut by 0 bases, the J end by 3 bases, with 9 bases between. There are 14 residues in the CDR3. Germline V gene data show CDR1 as SGHDT and CDR2 as YYEEEE. The CDR3 loop reads CASSLVAREETQYF. CDR3 bases: TGTGCCAGCAGCTTGGTGGCGAGGGAAGAGACCCAGTACTTC.

A few counts support this clone. The chain combines TRBV29-1 with TRBJ1-1; the D is unclear. V was clipped by 5 bases and J by 1 base, with 14 bases between them. Germline-derived CDR1 and CDR2 are SQVTM and ANQGSEA. This CDR3 region has 14 residues. This CDR3 is CSVLPGEGNTEAFF. CDR3 DNA sequence: TGCAGCGTTCTCCCTGGAGAGGGGAACACTGAAGCTTTCTTT.

The V gene is TRBV3-1 (or the pseudogene TRBV3-2), the J gene TRBJ1-1, with a tentative D call TRBD1 (5 bases). V gave up 4 bases and J gave up 3 bases, with 12 bases separating them. The V gene's germline CDR1 is LGHDT and CDR2 YNNKEL (reference sequence). This CDR3 contains 14 residues. DNA for the CDR3: TGTGCCAGCAGCCGGTCCCCGGGGGACACTGAAGCTTTCTTT. Translated, it gives CASSRSPGDTEAFF.

V and J are TRBV19 and TRBJ1-2; the D gene is possibly TRBD1 (6 bases). The length of the CDR3 is 16 residues. Looked up from germline, CDR1 is LNHDA and CDR2 is SQIVND (reference sequence). V lost 4 bases, J lost 3 bases, and 18 bases lay in between. The CDR3 protein is CASSKAQGNRDYGYTF. CDR3 nucleotide sequence: TGTGCCAGTAGTAAGGCACAGGGAAATCGGGACTATGGCTACACCTTC.